This entry lists 20 T cell receptor beta chains sequenced from one sample in a study of T cell responses to AZD1222 COVID-19 vaccine. Assay: immunoSEQ multiplex PCR; the TCRdb copy retains only in-frame clones and omits some. The table records approximately 150,000 clones, 80% to 95% of them present only once. Specimen: peripheral blood, collected on day 0 of AZD1222 vaccination. These receptors originate from an adult in good health.

Only one count was recorded for this clone. This chain joins TRBV7-6 and TRBJ1-2; no firm D call. The CDR3 consists of 17 residues. Germline V lookup: CDR1 SGHVS, CDR2 FNYEAQ. V was pared by 4 bases and J by 4 bases, with 22 bases between. The CDR3 spells CASSSRSELEPFYGYTF. CDR3 bases: TGTGCCAGCAGCTCCCGATCTGAGTTAGAGCCCTTCTATGGCTACACCTTC. Full variable domain (remainder filled in from reference TRBV7-6 and TRBJ1-2): GAGVSQSPRYKVTKRGQDVALRCDPISGHVSLYWYRQALGQGPEFLTYFNYEAQQDKSGLPNDRFSAERPEGSISTLTIQRTEQRDSAMYRCASSSRSELEPFYGYTFGSGTRLTVV.

V and J are TRBV5-1 and TRBJ2-2; a weak D match, TRBD2 (5 bases). The CDR3 spans 15 residues. Germline CDR1 reads SGHRS; CDR2 reads YFSETQ. Trimming cost V 0 bases and J 4 bases, with 10 bases left between them. CDR3 loop: CASSLGTGITGELFF. The CDR3 DNA reads as TGCGCCAGCAGCTTGGGGACGGGGATCACCGGGGAGCTGTTTTTT.

The J gene is TRBJ2-4, the V gene TRBV10-3, with TRBD1 as a possible D gene (6 bases). V shed 6 bases and J shed 0 bases, with 18 bases lying between them. Germline V gene lookup returns CDR1 ENHRY and CDR2 SYGVKD. The CDR3 runs 17 residues. The CDR3 is CAIRRAGANLAKNIQYF. The CDR3 DNA reads TGTGCCATCAGGCGGGCAGGGGCGAATTTAGCCAAAAACATTCAGTACTTC.

The chain carries TRBV30 and TRBJ1-2; TRBD1 agrees at 8 bases. The CDR3 contains 16 residues. V dropped 5 bases and J dropped 8; count of bases not matched to a gene: 19. Germline CDR1 and CDR2: GTSNPN and SVGIG (reference sequence). Here the CDR3 reads CAWVEGTGPRPSGYTF. CDR3 in DNA: TGTGCCTGGGTAGAGGGGACAGGCCCCCGACCAAGCGGCTACACCTTC.

The V and J genes are TRBV30 and TRBJ2-5; D may be TRBD1 (6 bases). The V end lost 5 bases, the J end lost 3 bases, and 10 bases lay between the germline ends. There are 12 residues in the CDR3. Per the germline V gene, CDR1 is GTSNPN and CDR2 is SVGIG (reference sequence). The DNA for the CDR3 is TGTGCCTGGGATCGACAGGAAGAGACCCAGTACTTC. As protein: CAWDRQEETQYF.

This chain links TRBV5-1 with TRBJ2-7; 10 bases map to TRBD1. The CDR3 is 16 residues long. Germline values: CDR1 SGHRS, CDR2 YFSETQ. V shed 0 bases, J shed 3 bases, and the junction held 6 bases outside the gene matches. The CDR3 nucleotides are TGCGCCAGCAGCTTGGGTTGGGACAGGGGCCTCTACGAGCAGTACTTC. Translated, it gives CASSLGWDRGLYEQYF.

The chain is built from TRBV7-8 and TRBJ2-7; 9 bases line up with TRBD2. Germline CDR1 SGHVS, CDR2 FQNEAQ. Trimming removed 5 bases from V and 3 bases from J; junction bases left unmatched: 17. CDR3 length: 18 amino acids. This CDR3 is CASSPPRVGTSTYYEQYF. The DNA of the CDR3 is TGTGCCAGCAGCCCCCCGAGAGTGGGGACTAGCACCTACTACGAGCAGTACTTC. The full variable domain, its missing parts supplied by reference TRBV7-8 and TRBJ2-7, is GAGVSQSPRYKVAKRGQDVALRCDPISGHVSLFWYQQALGQGPEFLTYFQNEAQLDKSGLPSDRFFAERPEGSVSTLKIQRTQQEDSAVYLCASSPPRVGTSTYYEQYFGPGTRLTVT.

The chain recombines TRBV28 with TRBJ2-6; no firm D call. V was trimmed by 5 bases and J by 2 bases, leaving 10 bases between them. CDR1 MDHEN and CDR2 SYDVKM come from the germline V gene. This CDR3 has 15 residues. The CDR3 DNA is TGTGCCAGCAGTCCCCCCCTCACTGGGGCCAACGTCCTGACTTTC. Amino acids: CASSPPLTGANVLTF.

The chain couples TRBV28 to TRBJ1-2, with TRBD1 matching 7 bases. The junction had 19 bases not matched to a gene; V was cut back by 7 bases and J by 8 bases. The germline V gene has CDR1 MDHEN and CDR2 SYDVKM. The length of the CDR3 is 16 residues. The CDR3 spells CASTGGTEAPVRGYTF. CDR3 nucleotides: TGTGCCAGCACCGGGGGGACAGAAGCACCAGTAAGGGGCTACACCTTC.

This CDR3 reads CASSPLRTTLTDTQYF. In nucleotides, the CDR3 is TGTGCCAGCAGCCCCTTGCGGACTACGCTCACAGATACGCAGTATTTT. The V call is TRBV4-2, the J call TRBJ2-3; D may be TRBD2 (6 bases). The length of the CDR3 is 16 residues. Trimming pared 4 bases from V and 2 bases from J, leaving 16 bases between. The germline CDR1 and CDR2 sequences are LGHNA and YNFKEQ.

The genes are TRBV18 and TRBJ2-2; D not certain. The V and J ends lost 5 bases and 3 bases respectively, with 10 bases between them. Germline lookup yields CDR1 KGHSH and CDR2 LQKENI. The CDR3 contains 14 residues. For the CDR3, the DNA is TGTGCCAGCTCAGTTTACCGAGACACCGGGGAGCTGTTTTTT. Translating gives CASSVYRDTGELFF. The entire variable domain, with the rest obtained from reference TRBV18 and TRBJ2-2, is as follows: NAGVMQNPRHLVRRRGQEARLRCSPMKGHSHVYWYRQLPEEGLKFMVYLQKENIIDESGMPKERFSAEFPKEGPSILRIQQVVRGDSAAYFCASSVYRDTGELFFGEGSRLTVL.

This chain links TRBV15 with TRBJ1-1, with D uncertain. Germline CDR1 is LNHNV and CDR2 is YYDKDF (reference sequence). This CDR3 spans 14 amino acids. Trimming took 8 bases from V and 2 from J, leaving 15 bases between them. The CDR3, as DNA: TGTGCCACCGGGAACGGTACCCTCAACACTGAAGCTTTCTTT. As protein: CATGNGTLNTEAFF.

This chain joins TRBV24-1 and TRBJ2-1; 8 bases align to TRBD1. Unmatched junction bases numbered 12, after V lost 2 bases and J lost 7 bases. The CDR3 totals 17 residues. The germline V gene has CDR1 KGHDR and CDR2 SFDVKD. CDR3 nucleotides: TGTGCCACCAGTGATTCCGGGACAGGTTCTTGGGGGAATGAGCAGTTCTTC. It codes for CATSDSGTGSWGNEQFF.

This chain links TRBV11-1 with TRBJ2-5; a weak D match, TRBD1 (5 bases). V was trimmed by 0 bases and J by 7 bases, leaving 12 bases between them. This CDR3 spans 14 amino acids. The germline V gene encodes CDR1 SGHAT and CDR2 FQDESV (reference sequence). Written as DNA, the CDR3 is TGTGCCAGCAGCTTAGCCCACAGGACGCCGACCCAGTACTTC. Residues: CASSLAHRTPTQYF.

The V gene is TRBV18, the J gene TRBJ1-5; 7 nucleotides align to TRBD1. V was pared by 6 bases and J by 1 base, with 9 bases of the junction left unmatched. Germline CDR1 and CDR2: KGHSH and LQKENI. The CDR3 has 16 amino acids. The CDR3 DNA reads TGTGCCAGCTCTGACAGGGTCGGGGACAGCAATCAGCCCCAGCATTTT. Amino acids: CASSDRVGDSNQPQHF.

This rearrangement joins TRBV5-4 to TRBJ1-2; a possible D gene is TRBD1 (6 bases). V shed 3 bases and J shed 2 bases, with 11 bases lying between them. Germline values: CDR1 SGHNT, CDR2 YYREEE (reference sequence). The CDR3 covers 14 residues. The CDR3 loop is CASSSPQGNYGYTF. CDR3 in DNA: TGTGCCAGCAGCTCACCTCAGGGGAACTATGGCTACACCTTC.

This chain joins TRBV19 and TRBJ1-1; D possibly corresponds to TRBD1 (6 bases). Germline CDR1 LNHDA, CDR2 SQIVND (reference sequence). There are 15 residues in the CDR3. Deletions cut 0 bases from V and 0 bases from J, with 8 bases between. In DNA form, the CDR3 reads TGTGCCAGTAGTATAGAGGGGGGCCTGAACACTGAAGCTTTCTTT. Translating gives CASSIEGGLNTEAFF.

The rearrangement uses TRBV20-1 and TRBJ1-4; TRBD1 is a possible D gene (6 bases). The CDR3 is 14 residues long. V lost 3 bases, J lost 8 bases, and 16 bases lay in between. The V gene's germline CDR1 is DFQATT and CDR2 SNEGSKA (reference sequence). In DNA form, the CDR3 reads TGCAGTGCTAGTGGGGGCGGCCTTGGAGAAAAACTGTTTTTT. Translating it yields CSASGGGLGEKLFF.

The chain recombines TRBV2 with TRBJ1-1; D unresolved. V lost 4 bases and J lost 3, with 15 bases in between. The germline CDR1 and CDR2 sequences are SNHLY and FYNNEI. This CDR3 is built from 15 residues. The CDR3 nucleotides read TGTGCCAGCAGTGCTAGTCAAGGGCGGCACACTGAAGCTTTCTTT. Protein product: CASSASQGRHTEAFF.

J is TRBJ1-2 and V is TRBV14, with unresolved D. The germline V gene encodes CDR1 SGHDN and CDR2 FVKESK. The CDR3 length is 15 residues. The V gene lost 1 base and the J gene lost 2 bases, with 11 bases spanning the gap. The CDR3 bases are TGTGCCAGCAGCCAAGGTCTGGCCGGCAACTATGGCTACACCTTC. Translated: CASSQGLAGNYGYTF. Complete variable domain (other parts from reference TRBV14 and TRBJ1-2): EAGVTQFPSHSVIEKGQTVTLRCDPISGHDNLYWYRRVMGKEIKFLLHFVKESKQDESGMPNNRFLAERTGGTYSTLKVQPAELEDSGVYFCASSQGLAGNYGYTFGSGTRLTVV.